This T cell receptor beta chain was sequenced for a study of glioma-infiltrating T cells. TCR alpha and beta CDR3 regions were amplified from RNA using iRepertoire nested multiplex PCR. TCRdb called the multiplex PCR reads again in MiXCR, with one record for every CDR3 protein. The sample consists of about 410,000 distinct CDR3 sequences, roughly two fifths of them appearing once. General study results and limits: Signature shared blood CDR3 motifs were enriched in low-divergence and depleted in high-divergence patients. Very few CDR3 sequences were shared between tissue and blood.

Worth noting for this clonotype: Antigen unknown.

This CDR3 has 20 amino acids. The germline V gene encodes CDR1 GTSNPN and CDR2 SVGIG (reference sequence). The source material was glioma tissue, nonneoplastic brain tissue, or PBMCs (not recorded which). V and J are TRBV30 and TRBJ2-5; a possible D gene is TRBD1 (7 bases). The end of the DNA fits TRBJ2-1 better, so the J call may be wrong. This clonotype originated in a human donor with low-grade glioma or glioblastoma, undergoing nonglioma brain surgery, or in good health (not recorded which). CDR3 sequence (DNA): TGTGCCTCCAATTCTCTTATCAGGGGGTCCGGACGGGAGTTTGAGGATGAGCAGTTCTTC. This codes for CASNSLIRGSGREFEDEQFF.